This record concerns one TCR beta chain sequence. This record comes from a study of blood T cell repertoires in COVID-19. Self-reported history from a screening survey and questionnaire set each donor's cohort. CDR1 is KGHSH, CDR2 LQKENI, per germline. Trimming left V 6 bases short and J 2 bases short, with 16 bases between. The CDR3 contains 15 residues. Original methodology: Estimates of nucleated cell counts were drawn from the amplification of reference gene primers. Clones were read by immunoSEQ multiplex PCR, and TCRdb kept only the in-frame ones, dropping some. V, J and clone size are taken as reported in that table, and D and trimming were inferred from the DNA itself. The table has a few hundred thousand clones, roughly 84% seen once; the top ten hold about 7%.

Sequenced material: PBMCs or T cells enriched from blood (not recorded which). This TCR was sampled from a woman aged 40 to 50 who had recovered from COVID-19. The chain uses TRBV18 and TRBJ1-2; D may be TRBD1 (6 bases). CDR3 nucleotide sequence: TGTGCCAGCTCTCCCGACAGGAATCAGAACTATGGCTACACCTTC. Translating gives CASSPDRNQNYGYTF.